The following is a T cell receptor (beta chain) sequence with its context. Its antigen is currently unknown. The sample belongs to a study of ipilimumab plus nivolumab after autologous stem cell transplantation. The germline CDR1 and CDR2 sequences are MNHEY and SVGAGI. The CDR3 length is 15 residues. Deletions cut 6 bases from V and 1 base from J, with 12 bases between. Some clones are missing from TCRdb's copy, which holds only in-frame ones; the method was immunoSEQ multiplex PCR. The sample has 17,000 or so clones; over 60% are singletons. Study-level results: Authors suggest TCR repertoire, Treg phenotype and gut microbiota support further study.

Sequenced here: PBMCs, sampled in a trial of ipilimumab plus nivolumab as post-transplant consolidation. This receptor was identified in a male donor with diffuse large B-cell lymphoma. The chain recombines TRBV6-5 with TRBJ2-2; D gene uncertain. Here the CDR3 reads CASRPTVVNTGELFF. CDR3 nucleotides: TGTGCCAGCAGGCCGACTGTTGTGAACACCGGGGAGCTGTTTTTT.